One and the same sample provided the 29 T cell receptor beta chains below, sequenced in a study of blood T cell repertoires in COVID-19. Measured with immunoSEQ multiplex PCR; TCRdb has only the in-frame clones, and not every one. The sample lists a few hundred thousand clones, roughly 88% occurring once. Sequenced: peripheral blood. Receptors originate from a man aged 80 or over with acute or convalescent COVID-19.

The rearrangement joins TRBV5-6 to TRBJ1-4, with a tentative D call TRBD1 (5 bases). CDR1 SGHDT and CDR2 YYEEEE come from the germline V gene. Trimming took off 3 bases at V and 7 bases at J, with 28 bases between the two ends. The CDR3 totals 19 residues. As DNA, the CDR3 is TGTGCCAGCAGCTGGCGCTATACAACTAATCAAAGGGGAACTGAAAAACTGTTTTTT. The encoded protein is CASSWRYTTNQRGTEKLFF.

This sequence joins TRBV28 and TRBJ2-7; 12 bases match TRBD2. The CDR3 is 14 amino acids. The ends lost 7 bases at V and 3 bases at J; junction bases unmatched: 4. Per the germline V gene, CDR1 is MDHEN and CDR2 is SYDVKM. This CDR3 is CASNRLAGDYEQYF. The CDR3 DNA is TGTGCCAGCAACAGACTAGCGGGAGACTACGAGCAGTACTTC. Full variable domain (rest looked up from reference TRBV28 and TRBJ2-7): DVKVTQSSRYLVKRTGEKVFLECVQDMDHENMFWYRQDPGLGLRLIYFSYDVKMKEKGDIPEGYSVSREKKERFSLILESASTNQTSMYLCASNRLAGDYEQYFGPGTRLTVT.

The J gene is TRBJ2-7, the V gene TRBV9; perhaps TRBD1 as D (5 bases). V lost 8 bases, J lost 3 bases, and 12 bases lay in between. The CDR3 covers 12 residues. Germline-derived CDR1 and CDR2 are SGDLS and YYNGEE. The CDR3 bases are TGTGCCAGTTCGCAGGGAAACTACGAGCAGTACTTC. It is translated as CASSQGNYEQYF.

This rearrangement joins TRBV3-1 (or the pseudogene TRBV3-2) to TRBJ1-6; unclear D gene. The CDR3 is 13 amino acids. The germline V and J ends were trimmed by 4 bases and 13 bases, with 14 bases remaining between them. Germline assignment: CDR1 LGHDT and CDR2 YNNKEL (reference sequence). This CDR3 is CASSLNAGTPLHF. Here the CDR3 DNA reads TGTGCCAGCAGCCTAAACGCTGGCACCCCCCTCCACTTT.

The chain couples TRBV19 to TRBJ2-5, with 7 positions matching TRBD2. This CDR3 spans 16 amino acids. Germline V CDR1 and CDR2: LNHDA, SQIVND (reference sequence). The V and J ends lost 9 bases and 5 bases, in that order; junction bases with no gene match: 18. This CDR3 is CASRKTGTEAGETQYF. CDR3 in DNA: TGTGCCAGCAGAAAGACCGGGACTGAAGCGGGGGAGACCCAGTACTTC. Full variable domain (outside the CDR3, taken from reference TRBV19 and TRBJ2-5): DGGITQSPKYLFRKEGQNVTLSCEQNLNHDAMYWYRQDPGQGLRLIYYSQIVNDFQKGDIAEGYSVSREKKESFPLTVTSAQKNPTAFYLCASRKTGTEAGETQYFGPGTRLLVL.

This clone occurred once. The gene calls are TRBV19 and TRBJ2-1, with D unclear. Between the trimmed V and J ends, which lost 0 bases and 0 bases, there was a span of 9 bases. CDR3 length equals 16 residues. The germline V gene encodes CDR1 LNHDA and CDR2 SQIVND (reference sequence). CDR3 coding DNA: TGTGCCAGTAGTATAGATAAACAGAGCTCCTACAATGAGCAGTTCTTC. Translation gives CASSIDKQSSYNEQFF. Using reference TRBV19 and TRBJ2-1 for the parts outside the CDR3, the full variable domain is DGGITQSPKYLFRKEGQNVTLSCEQNLNHDAMYWYRQDPGQGLRLIYYSQIVNDFQKGDIAEGYSVSREKKESFPLTVTSAQKNPTAFYLCASSIDKQSSYNEQFFGPGTRLTVL.

CDR3 in amino acids: CASSPGDFSYNEQFF. CDR3 DNA sequence: TGTGCCAGCTCACCGGGGGACTTCTCCTACAATGAGCAGTTCTTC. The gene calls are TRBV18 and TRBJ2-1; D perhaps matches TRBD2 (6 bases). Looked up from germline, CDR1 is KGHSH and CDR2 is LQKENI. CDR3 length: 15 residues. V was cut by 3 bases and J by 0 bases, with 9 bases left in between.

The V gene is TRBV21-1, the J gene TRBJ2-1; the table assigns TRBD2, which was not confirmed against the DNA. TRBV21-1 is a documented pseudogene. CDR3 size: 18 residues. The CDR3 DNA sequence: TGTGCCAGCAGCCCCCATCCCCCCGGGACTAGCGGGAACAATGAGCAGTTCTTC. It encodes CASSPHPPGTSGNNEQFF.

This clone occurred once. The chain is built from TRBV24-1 and TRBJ2-1; possibly TRBD2 for D (5 bases). The V end was cut by 5 bases, the J end by 3 bases, with 13 bases between. The CDR3 spans 15 residues. Germline V lookup: CDR1 KGHDR, CDR2 SFDVKD. CDR3 DNA: TGTGCCACCAGTGCCCGCGGGCCCCTCTACAATGAGCAGTTCTTC. Translation: CATSARGPLYNEQFF.

The chain has TRBV7-9 and TRBJ2-5, with D possibly TRBD1 on 6 matching bases. Germline V lookup: CDR1 SEHNR, CDR2 FQNEAQ (reference sequence). The CDR3 loop spans 14 amino acids. The ends were cut back, 5 bases at V and 4 bases at J, with 14 bases in the middle. The CDR3 sequence: CASSLRVGAETQYF. For the CDR3, the DNA is TGTGCCAGCAGCCTCCGGGTGGGGGCAGAGACCCAGTACTTC.

This chain joins TRBV9 and TRBJ1-4; possible D gene TRBD1, 5 bases. Per germline, CDR1 SGDLS and CDR2 YYNGEE. CDR3 length: 15 residues. With 0 bases removed from V and 8 bases from J, the gap between germline ends came to 14 bases. The CDR3 region is CASSVGSGGGEKLFF. DNA of the CDR3: TGTGCCAGCAGCGTAGGGTCCGGGGGAGGGGAAAAACTGTTTTTT.

This rearrangement joins TRBV7-6 to TRBJ2-7; 7 bases fit TRBD2. The V segment lost 7 bases and the J segment 1 base; nucleotides outside the gene matches: 13. CDR1 is SGHVS, CDR2 FNYEAQ, per germline. The CDR3 is 16 amino acids. The CDR3 loop is CASTSNSAGSSYEQYF. The CDR3 nucleotides read TGTGCCAGCACCTCAAATTCAGCGGGGAGTTCCTACGAGCAGTACTTC.

The chain employs TRBV11-3 and TRBJ2-7; TRBD1 might be the D (6 bases). Trimming removed 5 bases at V and 6 bases at J, with 14 bases between. CDR1 is SGHNT and CDR2 is YENEEA in the germline V gene. The CDR3 is made up of 13 amino acids. The CDR3: CASSPLAGVEQYF. The CDR3 DNA is TGTGCCAGCAGCCCTTTGGCAGGGGTCGAGCAGTACTTC.

This clone showed up just once. The V call is TRBV28, the J call TRBJ2-3; 16 nucleotides match TRBD2. The CDR3 spans 17 residues. V trimming: 6 bases; J trimming: 10 bases; junction bases outside the gene matches: 13. Germline CDR1 reads MDHEN; CDR2 reads SYDVKM. The CDR3 sequence: CASRHSGLAGGPWPQYF. CDR3 in DNA: TGTGCCAGCAGACACTCGGGACTAGCGGGAGGGCCGTGGCCGCAGTATTTT.

The genes are TRBV7-2 and TRBJ2-1; 15 bases are shared with TRBD2. J lost 6 bases, V lost 5 bases, and 8 bases had no gene match. This CDR3 is built from 17 residues. CDR1 and CDR2 from the germline V gene are SGHTA and FQGNSA. CDR3 nucleotides: TGTGCCAGCAGCCTGGGACTAGCGGGAGGTGCAGGCAATGAGCAGTTCTTC. It codes for CASSLGLAGGAGNEQFF.

This clone was counted once. The V and J genes are TRBV18 and TRBJ1-1; D call uncertain. The CDR3 consists of 13 residues. Germline V gives CDR1 KGHSH, CDR2 LQKENI. V shed 6 bases and J shed 1 base, with 9 bases lying between them. The CDR3 sequence: CASSAVQNTEAFF. The DNA of the CDR3 is TGTGCCAGCTCGGCCGTCCAGAACACTGAAGCTTTCTTT.

The chain links TRBV21-1 to TRBJ2-5; the D call of TRBD1 is as the table states it, not checked on the DNA. TRBV21-1 counts as a pseudogene. This CDR3 is 14 amino acids long. The CDR3: CARRDNYGKETQYF. Written as DNA, the CDR3 is TGTGCCAGACGGGACAATTACGGAAAAGAGACCCAGTACTTC.

This clone appeared a single time. This chain links TRBV6-6 with TRBJ1-1, with 7 bases identical to TRBD1. Per the germline V gene, CDR1 is MNHNY and CDR2 is SVGAGI (reference sequence). Germline trimming cut 4 bases from V and 0 bases from J; bases unmatched to any gene: 5. This CDR3 comprises 15 residues. CDR3 region: CASSSMQGVNTEAFF. In DNA form, the CDR3 reads TGTGCCAGCAGTTCAATGCAGGGGGTGAACACTGAAGCTTTCTTT.

In its sample, this clone was seen a few times. V and J are TRBV2 and TRBJ2-3; D not certain. Germline assignment: CDR1 SNHLY and CDR2 FYNNEI. V lost 8 bases and J 1 base, leaving 10 bases between the germline ends. CDR3 size: 13 residues. The CDR3 reads CASREMRTDTQYF. The CDR3 coding sequence is TGTGCCAGCCGCGAAATGCGCACAGATACGCAGTATTTT. Supplemented by reference TRBV2 and TRBJ2-3, the full variable domain reads EPEVTQTPSHQVTQMGQEVILRCVPISNHLYFYWYRQILGQKVEFLVSFYNNEISEKSEIFDDQFSVERPDGSNFTLKIRSTKLEDSAMYFCASREMRTDTQYFGPGTRLTVL.

V gene TRBV12-3 or TRBV12-4 combines with J gene TRBJ2-1; 8 bases map to TRBD2. J lost 7 bases, V lost 6 bases, and 5 bases had no gene match. This CDR3 is built from 13 residues. The CDR3 nucleotides are TGTGCCAGCAGCAGGAGCGGGAGTAATGAGCAGTTCTTC. Amino acids: CASSRSGSNEQFF.

CDR3 nucleotides: TGTGCCACCAGCAGAGATTTTGGAGGAGATTCTGGCTACACCTTC. It is translated as CATSRDFGGDSGYTF. The rearrangement joins TRBV15 to TRBJ1-2; D not certain. The CDR3 contains 15 residues. V was clipped by 0 bases and J by 7 bases, with 15 bases between them. Germline CDR1 LNHNV, CDR2 YYDKDF (reference sequence).

The chain couples TRBV7-2 to TRBJ2-1; perhaps TRBD2 as D (5 bases). Per the germline V gene, CDR1 is SGHTA and CDR2 is FQGNSA. This CDR3 is built from 13 residues. Trimming removed 5 bases from V and 4 bases from J, with 9 bases in between. The CDR3 is CASSQGLYNEQFF. In DNA form, the CDR3 reads TGTGCCAGCAGCCAAGGACTTTACAATGAGCAGTTCTTC. The variable domain in full, completed from reference TRBV7-2 and TRBJ2-1, reads GAGVSQSPSNKVTEKGKDVELRCDPISGHTALYWYRQSLGQGLEFLIYFQGNSAPDKSGLPSDRFSAERTGGSVSTLTIQRTQQEDSAVYLCASSQGLYNEQFFGPGTRLTVL.

The chain is built from TRBV6-5 and TRBJ2-5; 12 positions match TRBD1. CDR3 length: 15 residues. CDR1 and CDR2 (germline): MNHEY, SVGAGI. After removal of 6 bases from V and 4 bases from J, the junction contained 6 bases not matched to a gene. CDR3 residues: CASSRDRGHGETQYF. The CDR3 DNA reads as TGTGCCAGCAGCCGGGACAGGGGGCATGGAGAGACCCAGTACTTC.

In the case of this clone: The identical CDR3 is also encoded by other nucleotide sequences in the sample. The chain uses TRBV6-2 or TRBV6-3 and TRBJ1-1, with a weak D call TRBD1 (5 bases). This CDR3 has 13 residues. V lost 2 bases and J lost 5, with 9 bases in between. From germline, CDR1 is MNHEY and CDR2 SVGEGT. CDR3 sequence (DNA): TGTGCCAGCAGTTACAGGGGAAGGACTGAAGCTTTCTTT. Encoded protein: CASSYRGRTEAFF.

V is TRBV18 and J is TRBJ2-1; 9 bases line up with TRBD2. Germline lookup yields CDR1 KGHSH and CDR2 LQKENI. The CDR3 extends over 16 amino acids. V was pared by 0 bases and J by 9 bases, with 9 bases of the junction left unmatched. The CDR3 DNA is TGTGCCAGCTCACCACCTGTTAGCGGGAGCAGGAGTGAGCAGTTCTTC. Its translation: CASSPPVSGSRSEQFF.

This clone was seen a handful of times. V is TRBV9 and J is TRBJ1-5; TRBD1 might be the D (5 bases). The CDR3 covers 14 residues. Germline V gene sequence: CDR1 SGDLS, CDR2 YYNGEE. The germline V and J ends were trimmed by 0 bases and 3 bases, with 7 bases remaining between them. The CDR3 sequence is CASSVGQNNQPQHF. CDR3 coding DNA: TGTGCCAGCAGCGTAGGACAGAACAATCAGCCCCAGCATTTT.

The chain uses TRBV7-2 and TRBJ2-1; D is unclear. V lost 0 bases and J 4 bases, leaving 7 bases between the germline ends. This CDR3 comprises 14 residues. Germline assignment: CDR1 SGHTA and CDR2 FQGNSA. The CDR3 nucleotides read TGTGCCAGCAGCTTAGCGAGTTTGTACAATGAGCAGTTCTTC. Amino acid sequence: CASSLASLYNEQFF.

This chain uses TRBV29-1 with TRBJ1-2; TRBD1 matches at 11 bases. V dropped 7 bases and J dropped 7; count of bases not matched to a gene: 8. CDR3 length equals 13 residues. The germline CDR1 and CDR2 sequences are SQVTM and ANQGSEA. The CDR3 region has the DNA TGCAGCGCCCTAGGACAGGGGGCTTTTGGCTACACCTTC. It is translated as CSALGQGAFGYTF.

This chain joins TRBV6-5 and TRBJ2-1; 7 bases align to TRBD1. Per germline, CDR1 MNHEY and CDR2 SVGAGI. CDR3 length: 15 residues. V trimming: 5 bases; J trimming: 0 bases; junction bases outside the gene matches: 4. Here the CDR3 DNA reads TGTGCCAGCAGTCCTCGGGACAGCTCCTACAATGAGCAGTTCTTC. This encodes CASSPRDSSYNEQFF.